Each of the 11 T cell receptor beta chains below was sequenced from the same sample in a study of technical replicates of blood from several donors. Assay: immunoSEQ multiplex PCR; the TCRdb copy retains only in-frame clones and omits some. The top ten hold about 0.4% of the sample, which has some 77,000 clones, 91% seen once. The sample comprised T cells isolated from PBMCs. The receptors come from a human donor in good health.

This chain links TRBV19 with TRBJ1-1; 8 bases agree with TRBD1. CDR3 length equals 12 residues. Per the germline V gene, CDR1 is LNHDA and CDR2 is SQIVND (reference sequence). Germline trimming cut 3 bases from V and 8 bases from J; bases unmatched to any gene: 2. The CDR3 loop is CASSIQGAEAFF. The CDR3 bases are TGTGCCAGTAGTATCCAGGGGGCCGAAGCTTTCTTT.

The CDR3 region is CASSLPRQSNYGYTF. Written as DNA, the CDR3 is TGTGCCAGCAGCTTGCCCAGACAGTCAAACTATGGCTACACCTTC. The chain links TRBV5-6 to TRBJ1-2; tentatively, D is TRBD1 (5 bases). Germline CDR1 SGHDT, CDR2 YYEEEE. V was pared by 1 base and J by 2 bases, with 12 bases between. This CDR3 has 15 amino acids.

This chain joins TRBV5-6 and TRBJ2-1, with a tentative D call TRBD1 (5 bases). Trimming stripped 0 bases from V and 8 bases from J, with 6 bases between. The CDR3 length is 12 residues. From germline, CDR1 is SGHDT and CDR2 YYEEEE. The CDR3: CASSLARDEQFF. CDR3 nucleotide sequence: TGTGCCAGCAGCTTGGCCAGGGATGAGCAGTTCTTC.

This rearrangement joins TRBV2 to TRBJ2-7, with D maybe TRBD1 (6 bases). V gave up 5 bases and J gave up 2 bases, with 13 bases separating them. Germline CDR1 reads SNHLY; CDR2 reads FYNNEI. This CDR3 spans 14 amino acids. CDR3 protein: CASSSGTLTYEQYF. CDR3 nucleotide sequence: TGTGCCAGCAGTTCCGGGACACTCACCTACGAGCAGTACTTC.

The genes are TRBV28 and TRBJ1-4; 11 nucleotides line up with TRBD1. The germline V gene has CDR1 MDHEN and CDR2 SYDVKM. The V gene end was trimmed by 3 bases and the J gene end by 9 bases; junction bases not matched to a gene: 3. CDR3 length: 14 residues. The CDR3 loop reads CASSLPDRGQKLFF. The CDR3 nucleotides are TGTGCCAGCAGTTTGCCGGACAGGGGGCAAAAACTGTTTTTT.

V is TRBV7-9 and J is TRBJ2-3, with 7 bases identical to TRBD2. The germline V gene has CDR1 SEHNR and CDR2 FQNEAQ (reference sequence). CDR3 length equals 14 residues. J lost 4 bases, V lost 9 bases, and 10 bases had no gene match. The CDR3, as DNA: TGTGCCAGTGCCTGCGGGGGAGTGGCAGATACGCAGTATTTT. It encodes CASACGGVADTQYF.

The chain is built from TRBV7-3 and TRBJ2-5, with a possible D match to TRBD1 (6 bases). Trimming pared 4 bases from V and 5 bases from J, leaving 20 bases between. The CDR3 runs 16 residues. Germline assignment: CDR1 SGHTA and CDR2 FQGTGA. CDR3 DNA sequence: TGTGCCAGCAGCTCTCGTCTAAGACAGGCCGCGGAGACCCAGTACTTC. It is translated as CASSSRLRQAAETQYF.

In nucleotides, the CDR3 is TGTGCCAGCAGGCCTCAGACAGCCAATGGCTACACCTTC. The encoded protein is CASRPQTANGYTF. This chain links TRBV6-5 with TRBJ1-2; tentative D call: TRBD1 (5 bases). Germline V gene sequence: CDR1 MNHEY, CDR2 SVGAGI. Trimming took 6 bases from V and 6 from J, leaving 14 bases between them. The CDR3 loop spans 13 amino acids.

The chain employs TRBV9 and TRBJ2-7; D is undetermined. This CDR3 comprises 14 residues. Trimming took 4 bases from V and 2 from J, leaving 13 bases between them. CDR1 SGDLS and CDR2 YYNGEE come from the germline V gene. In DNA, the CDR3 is TGTGCCAGCAGCCCTTCCGGCGGAACCTACGAGCAGTACTTC. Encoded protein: CASSPSGGTYEQYF.

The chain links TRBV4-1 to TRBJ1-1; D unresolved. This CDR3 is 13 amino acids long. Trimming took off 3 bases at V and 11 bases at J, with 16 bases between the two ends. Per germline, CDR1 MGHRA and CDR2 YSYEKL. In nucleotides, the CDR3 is TGCGCCAGCAGCCATGGAGCTGTACCACGGGCTTTCTTT. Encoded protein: CASSHGAVPRAFF.

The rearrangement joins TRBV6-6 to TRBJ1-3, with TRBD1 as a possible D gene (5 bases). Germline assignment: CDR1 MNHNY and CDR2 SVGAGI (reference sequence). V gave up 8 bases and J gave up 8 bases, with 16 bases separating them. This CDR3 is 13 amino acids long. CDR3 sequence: CASARGVGDTIYF. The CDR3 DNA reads TGTGCCAGCGCCCGGGGGGTTGGGGACACCATATATTTT.